A single sample gave rise to the 24 T cell receptor beta chains below, sequenced in a study of shared clonotypes between healthy human individuals. Sequencing was performed with immunoSEQ multiplex PCR; in TCRdb, only in-frame clones are kept and a portion is missing. The table has 2 million to 2.5 million clones, under 95% seen once. Sequences were obtained from naive CD4+ T cells from PBMCs. Specified subset: CD45RA+ positively selected. The receptors stem from a man aged 18 to 29 in good health. Some clones in this sample may be carry-over from other donors' samples.

The chain uses TRBV7-9 and TRBJ2-1; the D gene is possibly TRBD2 (5 bases). The CDR3 covers 16 residues. Germline-derived CDR1 and CDR2 are SEHNR and FQNEAQ (reference sequence). V was shortened by 5 bases and J by 0 bases, with 14 bases between the two germline ends. The CDR3 spells CASSRAGVSSYNEQFF. DNA of the CDR3: TGTGCCAGCAGCCGGGCCGGGGTAAGCTCCTACAATGAGCAGTTCTTC.

V gene TRBV7-3 combines with J gene TRBJ2-5, with 9 bases fitting TRBD1. The germline V gene encodes CDR1 SGHTA and CDR2 FQGTGA. Losses at the gene ends were 0 bases for V and 5 bases for J; bases not matched to a gene: 4. This CDR3 spans 15 amino acids. CDR3 sequence: CASSLTGTGLETQYF. Written as DNA, the CDR3 is TGTGCCAGCAGCTTAACTGGGACAGGGTTGGAGACCCAGTACTTC.

J is TRBJ2-1 and V is TRBV4-3; D is perhaps TRBD2 (6 bases). CDR3 size: 16 residues. Germline CDR1 is LGHNA and CDR2 is YSLEER. V was pared by 0 bases and J by 7 bases, with 16 bases between. CDR3 nucleotides: TGCGCCAGCAGCCAAGAGTTCGGGAGTAATTGGAATGAGCAGTTCTTC. Translating it yields CASSQEFGSNWNEQFF.

The chain combines TRBV5-5 with TRBJ2-7, with 11 bases that match TRBD2. CDR3 length: 17 amino acids. The J segment lost 3 bases and the V segment lost 1 base, leaving 9 bases of the junction unmatched. Germline V gives CDR1 SGHKS, CDR2 YYEKEE (reference sequence). This CDR3 reads CASSLRLAGYLYYEQYF. CDR3 nucleotides: TGTGCCAGCAGCTTGAGACTAGCGGGATACCTCTACTACGAGCAGTACTTC.

The chain employs TRBV6-6 and TRBJ1-2; no definite D call. The CDR3 contains 12 residues. Germline CDR1 reads MNHNY; CDR2 reads SVGAGI (reference sequence). V dropped 6 bases and J dropped 5 bases, with 10 bases sitting between them. DNA of the CDR3: TGTGCCAGCAGCGGATCAGGTTATGGCTACACCTTC. Translation: CASSGSGYGYTF.

The chain uses TRBV28 and TRBJ1-1; D is possibly TRBD1 (5 bases). Germline loops: CDR1 MDHEN, CDR2 SYDVKM. V was pared by 2 bases and J by 3 bases, with 13 bases between. The length of the CDR3 is 15 residues. The CDR3 sequence: CASSLAGRVHTEAFF. The CDR3 DNA reads TGTGCCAGCAGTTTAGCAGGGAGGGTCCACACTGAAGCTTTCTTT.

This rearrangement joins TRBV7-5 to TRBJ1-3; TRBD1 is the table's D call, not checked against the DNA. TRBV7-5 constitutes a pseudogene. The CDR3 length is 18 residues. For the CDR3, the DNA is TGTGTCAGAAGCTTAGAGGGTGCACAGGAGATCTCTGGAAACACCATATATTTT. Its protein product is CVRSLEGAQEISGNTIYF.

V is TRBV7-9 and J is TRBJ2-7; no clear D gene. The CDR3 spans 13 residues. CDR1 SEHNR and CDR2 FQNEAQ come from the germline V gene (reference sequence). Trimming removed 5 bases at V and 5 bases at J, with 13 bases between. The CDR3 DNA reads TGTGCCAGCAGCCTATTAATGACTGACGAGCAGTACTTC. The encoded protein is CASSLLMTDEQYF.

This chain joins TRBV11-2 and TRBJ2-7; TRBD2 aligns across 10 bases. CDR1 and CDR2 (germline): SGHAT, FQNNGV. Trimming cost V 0 bases and J 6 bases; bases outside gene matches: 5. This CDR3 region has 15 residues. The CDR3 DNA is TGTGCCAGCAGCTTAGAGGGGACTAGCGAAGGCGAGCAGTACTTC. It is translated as CASSLEGTSEGEQYF.

This clone was detected only once. The J gene is TRBJ2-5, the V gene TRBV10-3, with TRBD1 matching 10 bases. CDR1 and CDR2 (germline): ENHRY, SYGVKD. The CDR3 covers 16 residues. The V gene end was trimmed by 4 bases and the J gene end by 5 bases; junction bases not matched to a gene: 10. The CDR3 nucleotides read TGTGCCATCAGTGGACCGCCGGGACAGGGGACGGAGACCCAGTACTTC. Its translation is CAISGPPGQGTETQYF.

The chain links TRBV5-1 to TRBJ2-6; D may be TRBD1 (5 bases). V shed 4 bases and J shed 0 bases, with 8 bases lying between them. Germline loops: CDR1 SGHRS, CDR2 YFSETQ. CDR3 length: 15 residues. The DNA of the CDR3 is TGCGCCAGCAGCGCCAGGGACTCTGGGGCCAACGTCCTGACTTTC. This gives the protein CASSARDSGANVLTF.

The rearrangement uses TRBV27 and TRBJ1-2, with 7 bases fitting TRBD1. Looked up from germline, CDR1 is MNHEY and CDR2 is SMNVEV (reference sequence). This CDR3 is 15 amino acids long. The ends lost 3 bases at V and 2 bases at J; junction bases unmatched: 6. The CDR3 is CASSFSRGQNYGYTF. CDR3 sequence (DNA): TGTGCCAGCAGTTTTTCTAGGGGGCAAAACTATGGCTACACCTTC.

CDR3 residues: CASSDVVPGNEAFF. Written as DNA, the CDR3 is TGTGCCAGCAGTGACGTGGTGCCGGGGAATGAAGCTTTCTTT. V and J are TRBV6-1 and TRBJ1-1; D remains ambiguous. Trimming removed 3 bases at V and 7 bases at J, with 15 bases between. The CDR3 sequence is 14 residues long. The germline V gene has CDR1 MNHNS and CDR2 SASEGT.

This chain uses TRBV27 with TRBJ1-5; no clear D gene. The germline CDR1 and CDR2 sequences are MNHEY and SMNVEV (reference sequence). Deletions cut 2 bases from V and 4 bases from J, with 21 bases between. This CDR3 contains 18 residues. Here the CDR3 DNA reads TGTGCCAGCAGTTTAAGGGTACGAGAGGGAATGGTTAATCAGCCCCAGCATTTT. It specifies CASSLRVREGMVNQPQHF.

The rearrangement links TRBV6-5 to TRBJ2-6; D tentatively reads TRBD1 or TRBD2 (6 bases each). The CDR3 runs 16 residues. V gave up 2 bases and J gave up 3 bases, with 11 bases separating them. Germline CDR1 MNHEY, CDR2 SVGAGI. CDR3: CASSYRGGGGANVLTF. The DNA for the CDR3 is TGTGCCAGCAGTTACCGAGGGGGAGGTGGGGCCAACGTCCTGACTTTC.

The chain carries TRBV7-8 and TRBJ1-1, with D hard to call. V dropped 7 bases and J dropped 1 base, with 13 bases sitting between them. The CDR3 has 14 amino acids. In germline, CDR1 is SGHVS, CDR2 FQNEAQ. As DNA, the CDR3 is TGTGCCAGCACCATTCAGACGGAGAACACTGAAGCTTTCTTT. Protein: CASTIQTENTEAFF.

The chain carries TRBV2 and TRBJ1-1, with D unclear. Between the trimmed V and J ends, which lost 5 bases and 4 bases, there was a span of 11 bases. The germline CDR1 and CDR2 sequences are SNHLY and FYNNEI. The CDR3 has 13 residues. CDR3 amino acids: CASSRTAFTEAFF. The CDR3 nucleotides read TGTGCCAGCAGTCGGACTGCATTCACTGAAGCTTTCTTT.

The J gene is TRBJ1-1, the V gene TRBV28; 8 bases fit TRBD1. V lost 7 bases to trimming and J lost 4 bases; unmatched junction nucleotides: 8. The CDR3 length is 14 residues. The V gene's germline CDR1 is MDHEN and CDR2 SYDVKM. The CDR3 nucleotides are TGTGCCAGCATCCGGGCCAGGGGGCTCACTGAAGCTTTCTTT. Protein: CASIRARGLTEAFF.

This rearrangement joins TRBV6-5 to TRBJ2-3, with no clear D. CDR3 size: 16 residues. Trimming pared 0 bases from V and 0 bases from J, leaving 10 bases between. Germline CDR1 and CDR2: MNHEY and SVGAGI. The CDR3 DNA is TGTGCCAGCAGTTACTCCGCTGCACAGAGCACAGATACGCAGTATTTT. Its translation is CASSYSAAQSTDTQYF.

J is TRBJ2-7 and V is TRBV7-3, with D possibly called TRBD1 or TRBD2 (5 bases each). CDR3 length equals 14 residues. Per germline, CDR1 SGHTA and CDR2 FQGTGA. The V and J ends lost 4 bases and 4 bases respectively, with 14 bases between them. CDR3 nucleotides: TGTGCCAGCAGCTCCACGAGGGGTAGTTACGAGCAGTACTTC. Protein sequence: CASSSTRGSYEQYF. Together with reference TRBV7-3 and TRBJ2-7, the CDR3 gives the full variable domain: GAGVSQTPSNKVTEKGKYVELRCDPISGHTALYWYRQSLGQGPEFLIYFQGTGAADDSGLPNDRFFAVRPEGSVSTLKIQRTERGDSAVYLCASSSTRGSYEQYFGPGTRLTVT.

This chain uses TRBV30 with TRBJ2-2; TRBD2 matches 9 bases. Losses at the gene ends were 2 bases for V and 6 bases for J; bases not matched to a gene: 7. CDR3 length: 15 amino acids. Germline-derived CDR1 and CDR2 are GTSNPN and SVGIG (reference sequence). CDR3 DNA: TGTGCCTGGAGTTTGGGACTAGCTCGTCCCGGGGAGCTGTTTTTT. Its translation: CAWSLGLARPGELFF. The complete variable domain, with remaining parts taken from reference TRBV30 and TRBJ2-2, reads SQTIHQWPATLVQPVGSPLSLECTVEGTSNPNLYWYRQAAGRGLQLLFYSVGIGQISSEVPQNLSASRPQDRQFILSSKKLLLSDSGFYLCAWSLGLARPGELFFGEGSRLTVL.

The chain links TRBV11-1 to TRBJ2-4; the match to TRBD1 covers 9 bases. The length of the CDR3 is 15 residues. The V and J ends lost 5 bases and 8 bases, in that order; junction bases with no gene match: 10. Germline V gene sequence: CDR1 SGHAT, CDR2 FQDESV (reference sequence). The CDR3 reads CASSPRTGVIDIQYF. In nucleotides, the CDR3 is TGTGCCAGCAGCCCGAGGACAGGGGTCATTGACATTCAGTACTTC.

The gene calls are TRBV27 and TRBJ2-1; 9 nucleotides agree with TRBD2. Germline V gene data show CDR1 as MNHEY and CDR2 as SMNVEV (reference sequence). Trimming at V came to 6 bases and at J to 6 bases, leaving 9 bases not matched to a gene. The CDR3 loop spans 15 amino acids. The CDR3 nucleotides read TGTGCCAGCAGCCGCTACCCTAGCGGGATCAATGAGCAGTTCTTC. This codes for CASSRYPSGINEQFF.

As to this clone: Within the sample, other DNA sequences also encode this same CDR3. CDR3 sequence: CASSPGLSYEQYF. Written as DNA, the CDR3 is TGTGCCAGCTCACCAGGACTCTCCTACGAGCAGTACTTC. This rearrangement joins TRBV18 to TRBJ2-7, with a tentative D call TRBD2 (5 bases). CDR1 is KGHSH and CDR2 is LQKENI in the germline V gene. Deletions cut 2 bases from V and 0 bases from J, with 5 bases between. The CDR3 runs 13 residues.